This TCR beta chain was captured by sequencing in a study of early T cells in non-severe SARS-CoV-2 infection. Germline V lookup: CDR1 MNHEY, CDR2 SVGEGT. V lost 2 bases and J lost 7, with 9 bases in between. There are 12 residues in the CDR3. This clonotype was found many times. Using its own MiXCR run on the 5' RACE reads, TCRdb lists one record per CDR3 protein. The sample records just under 60,000 distinct CDR3 sequences, 8.5% to 10% being singletons. The chain couples TRBV6-2 or TRBV6-3 to TRBJ2-7; D uncertain. This receptor was obtained from an adult who was a healthcare worker with PCR-confirmed SARS-CoV-2 infection or an uninfected control (not recorded which). The sample taken for sequencing was whole blood. This CDR3 reads CASSYRPGEQYF. In DNA, the CDR3 is TGTGCCAGCAGTTACAGACCCGGGGAGCAGTACTTC.